This T cell receptor beta chain was sequenced for a study of blood T cell repertoires in COVID-19. The wider study: The study drew acute and convalescent COVID-19 samples from the United States, Italy and Spain. T cells, B-cell-depleted T cells, or PBMCs provided the cDNA or gDNA that served as material.

In the original workflow: Researchers report that nucleated cell counts were estimated from reference gene primer amplification. Some clones are missing from TCRdb's copy, which holds only in-frame ones; the method was immunoSEQ multiplex PCR. V and J calls and clone size are those listed in that table; D and trimming were worked out from the DNA. The table includes roughly 380,000 clones, 70% to 85% detected once. The CDR3 is 17 amino acids. Germline CDR1 reads MGHRA; CDR2 reads YSYEKL. Losses at the gene ends were 0 bases for V and 7 bases for J; bases not matched to a gene: 14. This TCR was sampled from a human donor with acute or convalescent COVID-19. The donor label of this sample is uncertain. The sample was peripheral blood. The chain recombines TRBV4-1 with TRBJ1-2, with TRBD1 matching over 7 bases. This CDR3 is CASSQDFEFDRARGYTF. The DNA for the CDR3 is TGCGCCAGCAGCCAAGATTTCGAGTTCGACAGGGCCCGTGGCTACACCTTC.